These T cell receptor beta chains were read from a single sample in a study of chemoradiotherapy in HPV16-positive cancers. The protocol was immunoSEQ multiplex PCR, while the TCRdb copy is restricted to in-frame clones and leaves out a portion. The top ten hold 5.8% of the sample, which has over 10,000 clones, about 85% seen once. The source material was blood, sampled from a patient who underwent chemoradiotherapy. The receptors were sampled from a human donor with HPV-associated anogenital cancer. Each CDR3 is given with its conserved first and last residue. A D gene is named only where the DNA matches it firmly. Size values are once, few and many counts, or a class for expanded clones, and some rows have none.

>TRBJ2-5|-|TRBV18|once
CASSPRSEGGTQYF
TGTGCCAGCTCACCCCGATCCGAGGGGGGGACCCAGTACTTC
>TRBJ2-3|TRBD1|TRBV18|once
CASSRTGSSTDTQYF
TGTGCCAGCTCGCGGACAGGGTCGAGCACAGATACGCAGTATTTT
>TRBJ1-2|-|TRBV9|-
CASSGLGDYYGYTF
TGTGCCAGTTCAGGGCTGGGAGATTACTATGGCTACACCTTC
>TRBJ2-5|-|TRBV5-1|-
CASSLWATKNQETQYF
TGCGCCAGCAGCCTCTGGGCAACGAAAAACCAAGAGACCCAGTACTTC
>TRBJ2-7|-|TRBV6-6|-
CASSFMSSYEQYF
TGTGCCAGCAGTTTTATGTCGTCCTACGAGCAGTACTTC
>TRBJ1-2|-|TRBV7-3|few
CASSLTANYGYTF
TGTGCCAGCAGCTTAACAGCTAACTATGGCTACACCTTC
>TRBJ1-3|TRBD1|TRBV9|-
CASSAQRTGSGNTIYF
TGTGCCAGCAGCGCCCAACGGACAGGCTCTGGAAACACCATATATTTT
>TRBJ2-5|-|TRBV7-2|few
CASSLMTRGETQYF
TGTGCCAGCAGCTTAATGACTAGGGGGGAGACCCAGTACTTC
>TRBJ2-2|-|TRBV19|-
CASSIARVLMGTGELFF
TGTGCCAGTAGTATCGCGCGTGTACTGATGGGTACCGGGGAGCTGTTTTTT
>TRBJ2-2|-|TRBV5-4|-
CASSYANTGELFF
TGTGCCAGCAGCTATGCGAACACCGGGGAGCTGTTTTTT
>TRBJ2-2|TRBD2|TRBV9|-
CASAGGVPGELFF
TGTGCCAGCGCGGGGGGGGTCCCCGGGGAGCTGTTTTTT
>TRBJ1-6|-|TRBV4-1|-
CASSQDRAGTLHF
TGCGCCAGCAGCCAAGATAGGGCAGGTACCCTCCACTTT